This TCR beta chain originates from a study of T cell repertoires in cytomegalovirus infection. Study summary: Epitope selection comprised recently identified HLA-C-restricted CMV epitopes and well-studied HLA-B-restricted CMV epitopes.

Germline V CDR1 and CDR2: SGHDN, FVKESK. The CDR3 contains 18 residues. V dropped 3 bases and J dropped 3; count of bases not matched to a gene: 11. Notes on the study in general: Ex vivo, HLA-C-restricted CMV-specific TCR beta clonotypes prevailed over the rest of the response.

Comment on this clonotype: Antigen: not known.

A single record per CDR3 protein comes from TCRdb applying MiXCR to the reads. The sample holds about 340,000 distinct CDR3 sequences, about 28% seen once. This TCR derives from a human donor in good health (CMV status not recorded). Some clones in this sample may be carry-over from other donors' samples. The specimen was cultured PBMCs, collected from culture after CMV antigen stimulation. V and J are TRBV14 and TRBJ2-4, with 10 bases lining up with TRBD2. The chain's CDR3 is CASSQGASGGINKNIQYF. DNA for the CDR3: TGTGCCAGCAGCCAGGGGGCTAGCGGGGGAATAAACAAAAACATTCAGTACTTC.